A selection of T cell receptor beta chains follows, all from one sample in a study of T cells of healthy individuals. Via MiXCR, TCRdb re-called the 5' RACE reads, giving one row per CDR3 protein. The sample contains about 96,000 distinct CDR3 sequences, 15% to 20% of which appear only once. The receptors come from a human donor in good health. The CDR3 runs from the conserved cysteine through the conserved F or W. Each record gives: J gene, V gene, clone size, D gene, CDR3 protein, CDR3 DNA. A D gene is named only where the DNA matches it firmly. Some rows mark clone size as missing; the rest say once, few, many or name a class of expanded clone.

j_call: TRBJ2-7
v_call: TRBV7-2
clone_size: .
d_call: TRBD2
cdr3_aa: CASTIRAGEQYEQYF
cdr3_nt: TGTGCCAGCACCATCCGAGCGGGAGAGCAATACGAGCAGTACTTC

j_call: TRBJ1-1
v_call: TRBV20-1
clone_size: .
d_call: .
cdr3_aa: CRVGGEAFF
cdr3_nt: TGCAGGGTGGGGGGTGAAGCTTTCTTT

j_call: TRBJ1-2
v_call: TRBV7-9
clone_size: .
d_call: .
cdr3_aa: CASSLAQGLNYGYTF
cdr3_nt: TGTGCCAGCAGCCTCGCCCAGGGGCTTAACTATGGCTACACCTTC

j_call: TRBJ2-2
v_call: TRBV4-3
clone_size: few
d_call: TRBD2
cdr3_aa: CASSQDLRGGTGELFF
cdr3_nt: TGCGCCAGCAGCCAAGATTTACGGGGGGGGACCGGGGAGCTGTTTTTT

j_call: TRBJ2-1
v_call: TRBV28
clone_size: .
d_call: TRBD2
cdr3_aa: CASISSGRRYEQFF
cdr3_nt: TGTGCCAGCATTTCTAGCGGGAGGAGGTATGAGCAGTTCTTC

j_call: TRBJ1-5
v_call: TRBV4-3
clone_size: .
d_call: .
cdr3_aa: CASSQGQYNQPQHF
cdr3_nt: TGCGCCAGCAGCCAAGGGCAGTACAATCAGCCCCAGCATTTT

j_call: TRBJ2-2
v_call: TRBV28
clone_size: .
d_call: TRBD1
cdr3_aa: CASSLSTGDTGELFF
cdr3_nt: TGTGCCAGCAGCCTATCAACAGGGGACACCGGGGAGCTGTTTTTT

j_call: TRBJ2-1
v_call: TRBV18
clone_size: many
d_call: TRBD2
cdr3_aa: CASSPVRGGSPEQFF
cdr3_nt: TGTGCCAGCTCACCCGTGAGGGGCGGGAGTCCTGAGCAGTTCTTC

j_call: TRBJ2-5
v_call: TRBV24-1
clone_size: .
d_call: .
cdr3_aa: CATSDRPGRRETQYF
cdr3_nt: TGTGCCACCAGTGACCGTCCTGGGCGGCGGGAGACCCAGTACTTC

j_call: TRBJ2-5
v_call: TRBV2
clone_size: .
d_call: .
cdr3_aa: CASFVRPETQYF
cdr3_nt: TGTGCCAGCTTCGTTCGTCCGGAGACCCAGTACTTC

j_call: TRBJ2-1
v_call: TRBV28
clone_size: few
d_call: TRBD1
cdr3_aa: CASIPGQSYNEQFF
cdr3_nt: TGTGCCAGCATCCCGGGACAGAGTTACAATGAGCAGTTCTTC

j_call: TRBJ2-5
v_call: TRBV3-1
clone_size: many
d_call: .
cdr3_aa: CASSPRAPYQETQYF
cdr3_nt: TGTGCCAGCAGCCCCAGAGCGCCGTACCAAGAGACCCAGTACTTC

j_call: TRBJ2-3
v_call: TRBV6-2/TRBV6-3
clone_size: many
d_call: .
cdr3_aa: CASRPPGTSTDTQYF
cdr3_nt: TGTGCCAGCAGGCCCCCCGGGACTAGCACAGATACGCAGTATTTT

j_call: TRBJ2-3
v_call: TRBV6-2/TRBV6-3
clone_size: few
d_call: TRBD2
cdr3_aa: CASSRPGLATDTQYF
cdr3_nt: TGTGCCAGCAGCCGACCGGGACTAGCCACAGATACGCAGTATTTT

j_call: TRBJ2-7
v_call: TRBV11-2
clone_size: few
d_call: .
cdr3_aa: CASSLQTAYEQYF
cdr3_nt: TGTGCCAGCAGCTTACAGACTGCCTACGAGCAGTACTTC

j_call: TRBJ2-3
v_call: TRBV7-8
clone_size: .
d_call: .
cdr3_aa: CASSLEAAVRTDTQYF
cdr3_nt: TGTGCCAGCAGCTTAGAAGCAGCGGTTAGGACAGATACGCAGTATTTT

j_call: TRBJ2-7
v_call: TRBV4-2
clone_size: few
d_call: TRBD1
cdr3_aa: CASSLTGALGYEQYF
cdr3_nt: TGTGCCAGCAGCCTTACAGGGGCTCTTGGCTACGAGCAGTACTTC

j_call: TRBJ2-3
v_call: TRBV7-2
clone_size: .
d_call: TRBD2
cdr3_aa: CASSSRGSGVADTQYF
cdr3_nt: TGTGCCAGCAGCTCCCGTGGGAGCGGGGTCGCAGATACGCAGTATTTT

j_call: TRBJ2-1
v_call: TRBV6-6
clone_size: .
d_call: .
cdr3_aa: CASGGSSYNEQFF
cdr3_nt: TGTGCCAGCGGGGGGAGCTCCTACAATGAGCAGTTCTTC

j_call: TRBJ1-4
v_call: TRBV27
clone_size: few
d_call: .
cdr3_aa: CASRGAGEKLFF
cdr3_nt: TGTGCCAGCCGTGGGGCCGGAGAAAAACTGTTTTTT

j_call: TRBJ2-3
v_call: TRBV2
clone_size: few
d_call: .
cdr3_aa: CASGPTSLPPYF
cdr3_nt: TGTGCCAGCGGCCCGACCTCCCTTCCGCCGTATTTT

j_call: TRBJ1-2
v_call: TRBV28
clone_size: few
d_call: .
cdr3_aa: CASSRTVNYGYTF
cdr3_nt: TGTGCCAGCAGCCGGACAGTTAACTATGGCTACACCTTC

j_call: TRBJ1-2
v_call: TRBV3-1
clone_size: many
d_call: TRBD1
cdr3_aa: CASSQRSDRPSYGYTF
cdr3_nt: TGTGCCAGCAGCCAACGTTCGGACAGGCCTAGTTATGGCTACACCTTC

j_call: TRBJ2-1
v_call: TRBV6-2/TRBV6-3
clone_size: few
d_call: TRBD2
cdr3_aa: CASSSLAAGGNEQFF
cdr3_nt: TGTGCCAGCAGCTCGCTAGCGGCCGGGGGGAATGAGCAGTTCTTC

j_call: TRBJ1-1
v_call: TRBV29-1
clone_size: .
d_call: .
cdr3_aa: CSVEDWGNTEAFF
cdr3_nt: TGCAGCGTTGAAGACTGGGGGAACACTGAAGCTTTCTTT

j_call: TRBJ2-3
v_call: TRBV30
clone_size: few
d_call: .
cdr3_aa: CAWSVIGPSTDTQYF
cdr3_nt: TGTGCCTGGAGTGTAATCGGGCCTAGCACAGATACGCAGTATTTT

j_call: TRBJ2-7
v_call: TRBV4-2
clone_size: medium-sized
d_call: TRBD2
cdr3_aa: CASSQEGTGLAYEQYF
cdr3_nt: TGTGCCAGCAGCCAAGAAGGAACCGGACTAGCCTACGAGCAGTACTTC

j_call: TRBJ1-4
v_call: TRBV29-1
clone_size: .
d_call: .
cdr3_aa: CSATRTNEKLFF
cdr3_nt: TGCAGCGCTACCCGGACTAATGAAAAACTGTTTTTT

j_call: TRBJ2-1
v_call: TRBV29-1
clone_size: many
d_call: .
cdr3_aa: CSFQSHIGASYNEQFF
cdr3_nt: TGCAGCTTCCAGTCCCATATAGGGGCCTCCTACAATGAGCAGTTCTTC

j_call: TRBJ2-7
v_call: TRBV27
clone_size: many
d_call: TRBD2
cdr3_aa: CASRPGGVGIYEQYF
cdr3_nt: TGTGCCAGCAGACCCGGGGGGGTTGGTATCTACGAGCAGTACTTC

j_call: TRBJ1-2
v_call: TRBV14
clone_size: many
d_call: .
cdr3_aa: CASAKHPRGNYGYTF
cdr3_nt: TGTGCCAGCGCAAAGCACCCGCGAGGGAACTATGGCTACACCTTC

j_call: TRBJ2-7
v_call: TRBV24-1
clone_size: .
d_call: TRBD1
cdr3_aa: CATSATGDYEQYF
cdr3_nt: TGTGCCACCAGCGCAACAGGGGACTACGAGCAGTACTTC

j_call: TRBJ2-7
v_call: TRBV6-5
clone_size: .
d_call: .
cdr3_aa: CASGGTLQGSSYEQYF
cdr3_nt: TGTGCCAGCGGAGGGACACTTCAAGGAAGCTCCTACGAGCAGTACTTC

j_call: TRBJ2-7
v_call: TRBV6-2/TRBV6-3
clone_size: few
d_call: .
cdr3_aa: CASSYAPTAHFYEQYF
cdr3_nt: TGTGCCAGCAGTTACGCCCCAACGGCTCATTTCTACGAGCAGTACTTC

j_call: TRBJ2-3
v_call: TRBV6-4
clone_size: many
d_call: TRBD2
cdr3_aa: CASSDGGGADTQYF
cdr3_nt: TGTGCCAGCAGTGACGGCGGGGGGGCAGATACGCAGTATTTT

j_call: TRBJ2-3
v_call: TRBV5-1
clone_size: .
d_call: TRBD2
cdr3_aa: CASSVTSGARTDTQYF
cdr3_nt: TGCGCCAGCAGCGTGACTAGCGGAGCACGCACAGATACGCAGTATTTT

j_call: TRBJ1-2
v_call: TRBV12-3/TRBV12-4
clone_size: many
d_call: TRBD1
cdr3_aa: CASVPTGVYGYTF
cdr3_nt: TGTGCCAGCGTCCCGACAGGGGTCTATGGCTACACCTTC

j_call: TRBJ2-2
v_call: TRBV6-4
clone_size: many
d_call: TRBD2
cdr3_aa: CASSEVGGDTGELFF
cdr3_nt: TGTGCCAGCAGTGAAGTCGGGGGGGACACCGGGGAGCTGTTTTTT

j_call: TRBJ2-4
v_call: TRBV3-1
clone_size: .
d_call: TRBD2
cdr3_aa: CASSLAGGGNIQYF
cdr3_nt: TGTGCCAGCAGCCTAGCGGGAGGAGGAAACATTCAGTACTTC

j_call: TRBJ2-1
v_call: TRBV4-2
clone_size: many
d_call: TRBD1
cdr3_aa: CASSQVGQGYNEQFF
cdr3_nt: TGTGCCAGCAGCCAAGTGGGACAGGGTTACAATGAGCAGTTCTTC

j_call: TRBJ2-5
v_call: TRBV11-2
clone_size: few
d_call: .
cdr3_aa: CASSFPREPLKTQYF
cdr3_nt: TGTGCCAGCAGTTTTCCCAGGGAGCCCCTGAAGACCCAGTACTTC

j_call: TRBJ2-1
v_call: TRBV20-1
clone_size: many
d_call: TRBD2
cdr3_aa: CSVPPAGGWGEQFF
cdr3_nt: TGCAGTGTTCCCCCAGCGGGAGGCTGGGGAGAGCAGTTCTTC

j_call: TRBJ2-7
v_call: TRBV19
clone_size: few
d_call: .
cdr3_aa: CASSAGSGSYEQYF
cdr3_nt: TGTGCCAGTAGTGCAGGGTCGGGATCCTACGAGCAGTACTTC

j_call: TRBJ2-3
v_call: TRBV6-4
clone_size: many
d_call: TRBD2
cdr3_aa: CASSDAGGPDTQYF
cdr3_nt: TGTGCCAGCAGTGACGCGGGAGGGCCAGATACGCAGTATTTT

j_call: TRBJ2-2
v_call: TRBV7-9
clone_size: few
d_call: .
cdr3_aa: CASSLERRELFF
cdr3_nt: TGTGCCAGCAGCCTAGAACGGCGGGAGCTGTTTTTT

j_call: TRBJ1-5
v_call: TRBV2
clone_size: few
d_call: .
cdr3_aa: CASSETGFNQPQHF
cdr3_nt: TGTGCCAGCAGCGAGACAGGTTTCAATCAGCCCCAGCATTTT

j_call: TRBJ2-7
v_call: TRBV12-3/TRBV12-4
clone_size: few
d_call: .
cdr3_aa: CASSLFFRQGEAEQYF
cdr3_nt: TGTGCCAGCAGTTTATTTTTCAGGCAGGGAGAGGCCGAGCAGTACTTC

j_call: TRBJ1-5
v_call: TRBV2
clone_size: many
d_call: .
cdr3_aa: CASSASSSNQPQHF
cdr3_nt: TGTGCCAGCAGTGCGAGTTCTAGCAATCAGCCCCAGCATTTT

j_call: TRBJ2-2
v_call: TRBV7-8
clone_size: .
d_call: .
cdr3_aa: CASSTRRNTGELFF
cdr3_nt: TGTGCCAGCAGCACCCGTAGAAACACCGGGGAGCTGTTTTTT

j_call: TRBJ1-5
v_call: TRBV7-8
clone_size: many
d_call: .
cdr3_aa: CASSLADPNQPQHF
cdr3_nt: TGTGCCAGCAGCTTAGCAGACCCCAATCAGCCCCAGCATTTT